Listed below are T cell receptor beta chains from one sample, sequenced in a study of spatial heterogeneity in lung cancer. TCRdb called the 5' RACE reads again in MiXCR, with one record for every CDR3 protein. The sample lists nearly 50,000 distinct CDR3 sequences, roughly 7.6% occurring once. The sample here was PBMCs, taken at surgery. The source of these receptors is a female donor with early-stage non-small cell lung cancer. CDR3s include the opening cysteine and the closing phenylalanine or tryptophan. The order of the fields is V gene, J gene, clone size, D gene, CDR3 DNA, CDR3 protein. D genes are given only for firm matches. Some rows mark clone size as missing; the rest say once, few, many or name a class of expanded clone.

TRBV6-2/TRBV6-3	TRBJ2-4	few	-	TGTGCCAGCAGCGCCGGGACCCAGTCAGGCAAAAACATTCAGTACTTC	CASSAGTQSGKNIQYF
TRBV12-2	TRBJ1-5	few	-	TGTGCAAGTCGCTTAGGACCCCCGGGACAGATTAGCTATCAGCCCCAGCATTTT	CASRLGPPGQISYQPQHF
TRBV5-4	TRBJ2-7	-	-	TGTGCCAGCATCATCCGGACGGGGAGCTCCTACGAGCAGTACTTC	CASIIRTGSSYEQYF
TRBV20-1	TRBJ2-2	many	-	TGCAGTGCTAGAGATTTCGGGATTAACACCGGGGAGCTGTTTTTT	CSARDFGINTGELFF
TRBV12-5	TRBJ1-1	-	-	TGTGCTAGTGGCTGGGGGCGGGTAGAGACTGAAGCTTTCTTT	CASGWGRVETEAFF
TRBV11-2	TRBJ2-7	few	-	TGTGCCAGCAGCTCATTTCCAGGATACGAGCAGTACTTC	CASSSFPGYEQYF
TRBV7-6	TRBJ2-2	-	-	TGTGCCAGCTGGGGCTTTCGAACCGGGGAGCTGTTTTTT	CASWGFRTGELFF
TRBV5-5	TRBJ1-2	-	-	TGTGCCAGCAGCACCTCCGGGGGGTCCCGCTATGGCTACACCTTC	CASSTSGGSRYGYTF
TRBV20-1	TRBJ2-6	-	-	TGCAGTGCTAGATATCGTAACTCTGGGGCCAACGCCCTGACTTTC	CSARYRNSGANALTF
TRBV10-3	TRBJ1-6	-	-	TGTGCCATCAGTGAGCGGGGGCTTGATTCACCCCTCCACTTT	CAISERGLDSPLHF
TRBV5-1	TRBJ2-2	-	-	TGCGCCAGCTACCTGAACACCGGGGAGCTGTTTTTT	CASYLNTGELFF
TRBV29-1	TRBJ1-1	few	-	TGCAGCGTTTCCAGGGCTGTGATGAACACTGAAGCTTTCTTT	CSVSRAVMNTEAFF
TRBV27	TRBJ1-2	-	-	TGTGCCAGCAGTTTGATGGGCGGTTTTGGCTACACCTTC	CASSLMGGFGYTF
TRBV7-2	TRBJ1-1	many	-	TGTGCCAGCAGCCTGAAACCCCCGGCGGGCGGCACTGAAGCTTTCTTT	CASSLKPPAGGTEAFF
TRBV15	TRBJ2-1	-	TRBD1	TGTGCCACCAGCAGAGATCTCTTACCGACAGGGGGCAATGAGCAGTTCTTC	CATSRDLLPTGGNEQFF
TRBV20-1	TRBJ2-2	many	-	TGCAGTGCTAGCTGGGACTTAGCAACCGGGGAGCTGTTTTTT	CSASWDLATGELFF
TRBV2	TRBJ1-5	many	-	TGTGCCAGCAGCTTCGGACAGCCCAATCAGCCCCAGCATTTT	CASSFGQPNQPQHF
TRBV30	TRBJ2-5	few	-	TGTGCCTGGGGGGACGGACAAGAGACCCAGTACTTC	CAWGDGQETQYF
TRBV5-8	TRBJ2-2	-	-	TGTGCCAGCAGCTCTCCCGGAGTAATACGCACCGGGGAGCTGTTTTTT	CASSSPGVIRTGELFF
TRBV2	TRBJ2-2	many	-	TGTGCCAGCAGTAAAGACATGGTATATGCGAACACCGGGGAGCTGTTTTTT	CASSKDMVYANTGELFF
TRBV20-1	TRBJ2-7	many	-	TGCAGTGCTGACTCGGACGGGACCTACGAGCAGTACTTC	CSADSDGTYEQYF
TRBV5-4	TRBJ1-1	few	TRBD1	TGTGCCAGCAGCAGGACAGGGAGCACTGAAGCTTTCTTT	CASSRTGSTEAFF
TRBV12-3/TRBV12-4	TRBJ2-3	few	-	TGTGCCAGCAGTTTTAAGTCCCAGGGGACAGATACGCAGTATTTT	CASSFKSQGTDTQYF
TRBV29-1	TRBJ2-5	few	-	TGCAGCGTTGACGGGACTGTTCAAGAGACCCAGTACTTC	CSVDGTVQETQYF
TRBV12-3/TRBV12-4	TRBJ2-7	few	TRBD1	TGTGCCAGCAGTTTTACGGCAGGGGGTTACAGTGAGCAGTACTTC	CASSFTAGGYSEQYF
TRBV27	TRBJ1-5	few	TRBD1	TGTGCCAGCAGTTCGACAGGGGATATGTATCAGCCCCAGCATTTT	CASSSTGDMYQPQHF
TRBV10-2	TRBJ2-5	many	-	TGCGCCAGCAGCCCCAGGCCGGGTTGGAGAGAGACCCAGTACTTC	CASSPRPGWRETQYF
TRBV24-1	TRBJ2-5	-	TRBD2	TGTGCCACCAGTAAACCCCGCTCGGGGGGACAAGAGACCCAGTACTTC	CATSKPRSGGQETQYF
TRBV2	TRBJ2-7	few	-	TGTGCCAGCAGGCTAGGGTGGCAGTACTTC	CASRLGWQYF
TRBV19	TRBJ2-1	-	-	TGTGCCAGTAGTAGTCGTGGCGTCTACAATGAGCAGTTCTTC	CASSSRGVYNEQFF
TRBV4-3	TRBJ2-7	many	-	TGCGCCAGCAGCCAAGAAGTATCCCACGAGCAGTACTTC	CASSQEVSHEQYF
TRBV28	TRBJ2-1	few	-	TGTGCCAGCAGTTTAGTCAATGAGCAGTTCTTC	CASSLVNEQFF
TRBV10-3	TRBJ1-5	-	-	TGTGCCATCAGTGAGTCGAGGGGGAATAGCAATCAGCCCCAGCATTTT	CAISESRGNSNQPQHF
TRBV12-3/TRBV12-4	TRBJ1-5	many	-	TGTGCCAGCAGTATGGGGGGTCAGCCCCAGCATTTT	CASSMGGQPQHF